This T cell receptor (beta chain) is from a study of tumour-infiltrating T cells in Burkitt lymphoma. As for the study in general: Repertoire clonality predicted overall and progression-free survival.

The sample holds a few counts of this clone. TCRdb keeps only in-frame clones here, not all; method: immunoSEQ multiplex PCR. Counted here are 11,000 to 15,000 clones, 30% occurring once; the ten biggest clones make up under 7.5%. This TCR derives from a human donor with diffuse large B-cell lymphoma. The sample comprised tumor tissue.

The DNA of the CDR3 is TGTGCCAGCACCACAGACCCAGGGGGCTACGATGGCTACACCTTC. Protein sequence: CASTTDPGGYDGYTF. The V call is TRBV5-4, the J call TRBJ1-2; 8 bases map to TRBD1. The length of the CDR3 is 15 residues. Germline V lookup: CDR1 SGHNT, CDR2 YYREEE (reference sequence). V lost 6 bases to trimming and J lost 6 bases; unmatched junction nucleotides: 13.